This T cell receptor (beta chain) was found in a study of Ad26.COV2.S vaccination and SARS-CoV-2 variants. As for the study in general: Intramuscular Ad26.COV2.S at 5x10^10 or 1x10^11 viral particles.

Sequenced by immunoSEQ multiplex PCR; TCRdb stores in-frame clones only, minus some. This sample yields 300,000 to 400,000 clones, of which around nine tenths are seen a single time; around 4.5% belongs to the top ten. The CDR3 sequence is 14 residues long. The germline V gene has CDR1 SEHNR and CDR2 FQNEAQ (reference sequence). V lost 1 base and J 7 bases, leaving 10 bases between the germline ends. As to treatment: around 19 received Ad26.COV2.S at low or high dose, single or two shots; about 5 received placebo; per-sample allocation not given. After the first vaccine or placebo injection, samples were drawn on day 63. Recruitment in Boston yielded a donor of adult age, 18-55 years. Ad26 vector vaccine expressed Wuhan-strain SARS-CoV-2 spike.

The TCR was taken from a person aged 18-60 years who received the Ad26.COV2.S COVID-19 vaccine or a placebo. The specimen was peripheral blood, collected in a trial of Ad26.COV2.S vaccine versus placebo. V usage is TRBV7-9 and J usage is TRBJ2-2; D remains ambiguous. The CDR3 protein is CASSLGLGNGELFF. The DNA of the CDR3 is TGTGCCAGCAGCTTAGGTTTGGGAAACGGGGAGCTGTTTTTT.